What follows are 8 T cell receptor beta chains derived from one specimen sequenced in a study of OX40 agonist ivuxolimab in advanced cancers. Profiled with immunoSEQ multiplex PCR; TCRdb holds only in-frame clones, not every one. The sample yields 55,000 to 60,000 clones, 70% to 90% seen once. Sequencing used CD4+ or CD8+ T cells sorted from blood, obtained in a trial of the OX40 agonist ivuxolimab. These receptors all stem from an adult with an advanced solid tumor such as melanoma, head and neck, liver or kidney cancer.

Of note for this clone: An end of the junction differs from the germline gene, which may be a read error. The chain is built from TRBV6-1 and TRBJ2-1; 14 nucleotides match TRBD2. Germline V gene sequence: CDR1 MNHNS, CDR2 SASEGT. The CDR3 is 14 amino acids. CDR3 residues: CASSVGTSGGPSVF. The CDR3 DNA follows: TGTGCCAGCAGTGTTGGGACTAGCGGGGGCCCGTCGGTCTTC.

This clone was seen just once. The CDR3 spells CAIRDRTSEQYF. The CDR3 DNA reads TGTGCCATCAGGGACAGAACAAGCGAGCAGTACTTC. This chain connects TRBV10-3 to TRBJ2-7; D is perhaps TRBD1 (6 bases). The V end lost 6 bases, the J end lost 6 bases, and 12 bases lay between the germline ends. Germline V gene data show CDR1 as ENHRY and CDR2 as SYGVKD. This CDR3 spans 12 amino acids.

This clone was counted once. The chain is built from TRBV19 and TRBJ2-3; TRBD2 agrees at 7 bases. This CDR3 is 17 amino acids long. CDR1 is LNHDA, CDR2 SQIVND, per germline (reference sequence). The trim removed 1 base at V and 6 bases at J, leaving 13 bases unmatched. The CDR3 region is CASSIVSVGGGADTQYF. Written as DNA, the CDR3 is TGTGCCAGTAGTATAGTATCGGTTGGGGGGGGAGCGGATACGCAGTATTTT.

This clone was counted a few times. The DNA for the CDR3 is TGTGCCAGCAGAACGGTGACAGGGAAAGAGACCCAGTACTTC. Its translation is CASRTVTGKETQYF. The chain links TRBV11-2 to TRBJ2-5, with 7 positions matching TRBD1. Germline trimming cut 6 bases from V and 3 bases from J; bases unmatched to any gene: 7. The germline CDR1 and CDR2 sequences are SGHAT and FQNNGV. This CDR3 comprises 14 residues.

This clone was found many times. CDR3 bases: TGTGCCAGCAGTGAAGCCCGGTTCTACGAGCAGTACTTC. Encoded protein: CASSEARFYEQYF. The chain carries TRBV6-1 and TRBJ2-7; no clear D gene. V shed 0 bases and J shed 3 bases, with 6 bases lying between them. The germline V gene has CDR1 MNHNS and CDR2 SASEGT. The CDR3 spans 13 residues.

CDR3 in amino acids: CASSTGTGDFVLGLYEQYF. CDR3 nucleotides: TGTGCCAGCAGCACCGGGACAGGGGATTTCGTTTTGGGCCTCTACGAGCAGTACTTC. The rearrangement uses TRBV5-6 and TRBJ2-7, with 10 bases matching TRBD1. Unmatched junction bases numbered 19, after V lost 4 bases and J lost 3 bases. Germline CDR1 reads SGHDT; CDR2 reads YYEEEE. The CDR3 totals 19 residues.

The rearrangement uses TRBV2 and TRBJ2-7; D may be TRBD2 (6 bases). The CDR3 runs to 14 residues. The germline CDR1 and CDR2 sequences are SNHLY and FYNNEI. V lost 6 bases, J lost 9 bases, and 21 bases lay in between. The CDR3 region has the DNA TGTGCCAGCAGGGGTACCCAGGGAGCGGGCGGGCAGTACTTC. Protein product: CASRGTQGAGGQYF.

The chain joins TRBV6-1 to TRBJ2-3, with 11 bases that match TRBD2. The V and J ends lost 4 bases and 0 bases, in that order; junction bases with no gene match: 9. The CDR3 sequence is 18 residues long. Germline V gene lookup returns CDR1 MNHNS and CDR2 SASEGT. CDR3 coding DNA: TGTGCCAGCAGTGGAATGCTAGCGGGGGGCACTAGCACAGATACGCAGTATTTT. Its protein is CASSGMLAGGTSTDTQYF.